The source of this T cell receptor (beta chain) is a study of regulatory T cells in long-lasting Graves disease (dated by TCRdb to the early 2020s). Looking at the study overall: Persistent Graves' disease was defined as antithyroid drug treatment for over 5 years with persistently positive TSH receptor autoantibodies. This study used TCR sequencing and RNA sequencing of peripheral blood to compare persistent Graves' disease patients against newly diagnosed Graves' disease patients. The study was registered as a clinical trial and conducted in China. TCR sequencing covered around 13 persistent and some 20 newly diagnosed Graves' disease patients, 33 samples in total. In the clinical cohort, patients with persistent Graves' disease had used antithyroid drugs for an average of about 9.4 years.

Libraries were made using multiplex PCR. The sequencer listed for this sample is Illumina HiSeq 4000. To build TCR beta libraries, CDR3 regions were amplified by Arm-PCR using iRepertoire HTBI primers. Before sequencing, the PCR products underwent gel purification. Under the source paper's analysis protocol: Across samples, approximately 68 TRBV and 13 to 15 TRBJ segments were identified and used for gene usage analysis of CDR3 amino acid clonotypes. Filtered high-quality paired reads were merged into contigs using COPE and FqMerger. Contigs were aligned with BLAST to IMGT TRBV, TRBD and TRBJ reference genes, and CDR3 was defined per IMGT. Highly expanded clones were defined as clonotypes with a frequency above 0.1%. Shannon entropy served as the measure of repertoire diversity, while the Gini coefficient captured V-J evenness. Public clonotypes were defined as clonotypes shared by more than one individual. TCRdb reprocessed the public reads (quality trimming at Q25 with fastp, clone calling with MiXCR) and kept in-frame beta chains. Rows merge per CDR3 protein into single entries with the most common DNA and genes. The V and J calls and clone size are TCRdb's, not the authors'. For this sample the table gives 400,000 or so distinct CDR3 sequences, of which less than 25% were detected only once. The ten top clones hold 20% of the sample.

The time point label, read with the paper, signifies: persistent/refractory GD, antithyroid drugs over 5 years with positive TRAb. For both TCR sequencing and RNA sequencing, RNA was extracted from PBMCs in TRIzol. The diagnosis of Graves' disease was made according to American Thyroid Association guidelines. The patients came from an endocrinology department in Xi'an, China. Each patient gave approximately 8.8 milliliters of peripheral blood, collected in an EDTA anticoagulant tube. Ficoll Paque Plus density gradient separation was used to isolate PBMCs, and no further T cell sorting was performed. An Agilent 2100 Bioanalyzer and agarose gel were used to assess RNA quality, and a NanoDrop 2000 was used to measure RNA concentration. CDR1 and CDR2 are drawn from the germline V gene: MGHRA, YSYEKL. Deletion took 0 bases off V and 5 bases off J, with a span of 11 bases between the germline ends. The CDR3 spans 15 residues, from the cysteine through the phenylalanine. The CDR3 DNA has 45 bases and is translated from base 1.

What the research found in general, with its limitations: Persistent disease showed preferential use of TRBV28, TRBJ1-2 and TRBJ2-5, whereas newly diagnosed disease favored TRBV20-1 and TRBJ2-1. Persistent Graves' disease patients showed lower TCR Shannon entropy and fewer highly expanded clones than newly diagnosed patients, suggesting clonal expansion. The authors acknowledged the small sample size as a limitation that may reduce accuracy. The study examined only peripheral blood because the primary lesion, thyroid tissue, could not be accessed. Sequencing and analysis were restricted to the TCR beta chain. Patients with persistent disease shared more public clonotypes (roughly 2,900) than newly diagnosed patients did (around 1,000).

Of note for this clonotype: Its target antigen remains unknown. No base quality information exists; no much larger clone differs at one position.

The origin of this receptor is a female donor with Graves disease. This chain is built from TRBV4-1 and TRBJ1-5, with the D gene too uncertain to name. The sample was peripheral blood mononuclear cells (PBMCs), taken when the disease was refractory, from a patient treated with antithyroid drugs. In nucleotide form, the sequence is TGCGCCAGCAGCCAAGAAACGATTCGTGATCAGCCCCAGCATTTT. Translated, this gives CASSQETIRDQPQHF.